These 10 T cell receptor beta chains came from one sample sequenced in a study of CD8+CD57+ T cells in acquired aplastic anemia. Only patients with CD8+CD57+ cell expansion on flow cytometry were chosen for sequencing. Genomic DNA, serving as template, underwent TCR beta VDJ and CDR3 profiling. TCRdb reanalysed the reads using MiXCR and keeps one entry per CDR3 protein. The sample consists of over 150,000 distinct CDR3 sequences, about 48% of them appearing once. Material for sequencing was sorted CD4+, CD8+, or CD8+CD57+ T cells (not recorded which) from PBMCs. These receptors were obtained from a human donor with aplastic anemia.

This clonotype occurred many times. The chain has TRBV4-1 and TRBJ1-1; no clear D. CDR3 size: 15 residues. V was trimmed by 4 bases and J by 2 bases, leaving 14 bases between them. The germline gives CDR1 MGHRA, CDR2 YSYEKL. Here the CDR3 DNA reads TGCGCCAGCAGCCCCTTCGACACCCCCAACACTGAAGCTTTCTTT. Translating it yields CASSPFDTPNTEAFF.

The chain employs TRBV10-2 and TRBJ2-5; 14 positions agree with TRBD2. CDR1 and CDR2 (germline): WSHSY, SAAADI. CDR3 length: 17 amino acids. J gave up 5 bases and V 4 bases, and 9 bases lay outside the gene matches. CDR3 DNA: TGCGCCAGCAGTGTGCCAAGGACTAGCGGGGGGCGTGAGACCCAGTACTTC. Its protein is CASSVPRTSGGRETQYF.

This clonotype was observed many times. The chain employs TRBV2 and TRBJ1-1, with a possible D match to TRBD1 (5 bases). The CDR3 totals 13 residues. Trimming removed 8 bases from V and 2 bases from J, with 12 bases in between. CDR1 is SNHLY and CDR2 is FYNNEI in the germline V gene. The chain's CDR3 is CASLGEGNTEAFF. CDR3 bases: TGTGCCAGCTTAGGGGAGGGAAACACTGAAGCTTTCTTT.

The J gene is TRBJ2-7, the V gene TRBV20-1, with D unresolved. This CDR3 contains 13 residues. The V end was cut by 6 bases, the J end by 3 bases, with 15 bases between. CDR1 is DFQATT and CDR2 is SNEGSKA in the germline V gene (reference sequence). In nucleotides, the CDR3 is TGCAGTGCCAGGCCATCACACGGCTACGAGCAGTACTTC. Protein sequence: CSARPSHGYEQYF.

In regard to this clonotype: This may arise from a read error, as a much more abundant clone is one base away. The J gene is TRBJ2-7, the V gene TRBV18; D perhaps matches TRBD2 (6 bases). The CDR3 totals 16 residues. V was pared by 0 bases and J by 0 bases, with 12 bases between. Germline V gene lookup returns CDR1 KGHSH and CDR2 LQKENI. The CDR3 reads CASSPPGGPGSYEQYF. CDR3 DNA sequence: TGTGCCAGCTCACCACCGGGAGGACCGGGCTCCTACGAGCAGTACTTC. Complete variable domain (other parts from reference TRBV18 and TRBJ2-7): NAGVMQNPRHLVRRRGQEARLRCSPMKGHSHVYWYRQLPEEGLKFMVYLQKENIIDESGMPKERFSAEFPKEGPSILRIQQVVRGDSAAYFCASSPPGGPGSYEQYFGPGTRLTVT.

This clonotype was seen a handful of times. The chain recombines TRBV7-9 with TRBJ2-7; D not certain. Per the germline V gene, CDR1 is SEHNR and CDR2 is FQNEAQ (reference sequence). This CDR3 spans 14 amino acids. V was trimmed by 4 bases and J by 3 bases, leaving 13 bases between them. CDR3 sequence: CASSSTDGNYEQYF. The CDR3 DNA is TGTGCCAGCAGCTCGACGGACGGAAACTACGAGCAGTACTTC.

This clonotype was seen a few times. The chain employs TRBV25-1 and TRBJ2-1, with TRBD2 matching over 7 bases. The CDR3 consists of 16 residues. From germline, CDR1 is MGHDK and CDR2 SYGVNS. V dropped 1 base and J dropped 0; count of bases not matched to a gene: 3. The CDR3, as DNA: TGTGCCAGCAGTGAATGGGGGGGGAGCTCCTACAATGAGCAGTTCTTC. This encodes CASSEWGGSSYNEQFF.

This chain joins TRBV19 and TRBJ1-1; perhaps TRBD1 as D (5 bases). Germline CDR1 reads LNHDA; CDR2 reads SQIVND (reference sequence). V was shortened by 2 bases and J by 1 base, with 8 bases between the two germline ends. The CDR3 is 14 amino acids. The CDR3 protein is CASSILQGNTEAFF. DNA for the CDR3: TGTGCCAGTAGTATACTCCAGGGGAACACTGAAGCTTTCTTT.

The V gene is TRBV10-3, the J gene TRBJ2-2; 9 bases are shared with TRBD1. The CDR3 is 16 amino acids. The trim removed 10 bases at V and 5 bases at J, leaving 14 bases unmatched. The germline gives CDR1 ENHRY, CDR2 SYGVKD. CDR3 bases: TGTGCCACAGCAGGGGAAGGGACAGGGCCGACCGGGGAGCTGTTTTTT. Its translation is CATAGEGTGPTGELFF.

The rearrangement uses TRBV2 and TRBJ2-7, with 8 bases that match TRBD1. Germline V gene sequence: CDR1 SNHLY, CDR2 FYNNEI. V was pared by 2 bases and J by 4 bases, with 4 bases of the junction left unmatched. The CDR3 spans 14 residues. CDR3 in DNA: TGTGCCAGCAGTGAACAGGGGGCGGTTTACGAGCAGTACTTC. It specifies CASSEQGAVYEQYF.